This T cell receptor beta chain was captured in a study of blood T cells in healthy people across ages. The study, taken as a whole, reports: Per million T cells, the diversity of TCR beta decreased roughly linearly as age advanced. Because sorting was not performed, PBMCs prevented conclusive naive versus antigen-experienced comparison.

This clonotype came up many times. Its cognate antigen is unknown. For the second PCR, which ran for roughly 7 to 11 cycles, a sample-barcoded 5' primer and a J-beta primer mix were used. Each cDNA was tagged by a template-switch adaptor containing 12 random nucleotides. The study obtained at least 2.5 million CDR3-containing paired-end reads from every sample. TCRdb fed the 5' RACE reads into MiXCR, producing one record per CDR3 protein. Of about 650,000 distinct CDR3 sequences detected, less than 40% appear once; the ten largest clones hold 15%. V lost 5 bases and J lost 3, with 11 bases in between. Germline loops: CDR1 MNHEY, CDR2 SVGEGT. The CDR3 length is 14 residues.

Sequencing was done on a sample of blood. The origin of this receptor is a woman aged 80 or over in good health. J is TRBJ1-5 and V is TRBV6-2 or TRBV6-3, with D possibly matching TRBD1 (5 bases). The CDR3 DNA follows: TGTGCCAGCAGTCAAGACAGTTCCAATCAGCCCCAGCATTTT. Its translation: CASSQDSSNQPQHF.